This T cell receptor (beta chain) was captured by sequencing in a study of T cell repertoires in cytomegalovirus infection. Study at large: HLA-B-restricted CMV epitopes that are well studied, plus recently identified HLA-C-restricted ones, were used by the study. CMV infection together with matching HLA type was indicated by public TCR beta signatures.

With respect to this clonotype: The antigen is undetermined.

Each CDR3 protein gets one entry after TCRdb re-called the reads with MiXCR. The sample lists approximately 770,000 distinct CDR3 sequences, roughly 29% occurring once. Study-level results: There were HLA-C-restricted CMV-specific TCR beta clonotypes dominating the ex vivo response. Frequencies of public TCR beta families were cumulated, and this identified carriers of CMV plus the relevant HLA.

Germline CDR1 and CDR2: SNHLY and FYNNEI. Losses at the gene ends were 8 bases for V and 6 bases for J; bases not matched to a gene: 10. The CDR3 totals 14 residues. The chain carries TRBV2 and TRBJ1-1, with 9 bases fitting TRBD1. This clonotype was obtained from a human donor in good health (CMV status not recorded). Some clones in this sample may be carry-over from other donors' samples. Sequenced here: cultured CD8+ T cells from PBMCs, sampled from culture after CMV antigen stimulation. CDR3: CASDGTGYFAEAFF. CDR3 sequence (DNA): TGTGCCAGCGACGGGACAGGGTATTTCGCTGAAGCTTTCTTT.